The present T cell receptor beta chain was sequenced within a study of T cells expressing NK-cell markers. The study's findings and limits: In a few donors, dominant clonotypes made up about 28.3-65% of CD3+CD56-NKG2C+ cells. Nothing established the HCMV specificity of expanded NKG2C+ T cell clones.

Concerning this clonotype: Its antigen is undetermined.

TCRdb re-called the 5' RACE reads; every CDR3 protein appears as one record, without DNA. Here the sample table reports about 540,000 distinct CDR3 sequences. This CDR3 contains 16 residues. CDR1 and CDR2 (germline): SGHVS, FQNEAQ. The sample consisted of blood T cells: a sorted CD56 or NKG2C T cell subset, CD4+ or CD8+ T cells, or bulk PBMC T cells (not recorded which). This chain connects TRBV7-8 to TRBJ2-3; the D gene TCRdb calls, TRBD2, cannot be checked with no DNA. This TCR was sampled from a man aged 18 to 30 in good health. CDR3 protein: CASSSTLAGGQDTQYF.